These T cell receptor beta chains were read from a single sample in a study of identical twins. Each CDR3 protein gets one entry after TCRdb re-called the 5' RACE reads with MiXCR. The sample consists of under 1 million distinct CDR3 sequences, about 12% of them appearing once. These data were also reused for a study on yellow fever vaccine responses in identical twins.

The sequencing sample was made of PBMCs. The receptor source for this set is a woman aged 18 to 35 in good health. Each CDR3 is given with its conserved first and last residue. The D gene is left open where the match is weak. Only some rows state a clone size, as once, few, many or a class for expanded clones.

J gene	D gene	V gene	clone size	CDR3 protein	CDR3 DNA
TRBJ2-1	NA	TRBV5-8	many	CASSLALNGLGYNEQFF	TGTGCCAGCAGCTTGGCCTTGAACGGGTTAGGTTACAATGAGCAGTTCTTC
TRBJ2-1	NA	TRBV20-1	few	CSARDRRGPYNEQFF	TGCAGTGCTAGAGATCGGCGGGGGCCCTACAATGAGCAGTTCTTC
TRBJ2-1	TRBD1	TRBV3-1	NA	CASSQLPGQGGNEQFF	TGTGCCAGCAGCCAGCTCCCGGGACAGGGCGGGAATGAGCAGTTCTTC
TRBJ2-7	NA	TRBV21-1	NA	CASRGTGYDEQYF	TGTGCCAGCAGGGGGACAGGGTACGACGAGCAGTACTTC
TRBJ1-5	NA	TRBV12-3/TRBV12-4	many	CASSFRGPPQPQHF	TGTGCCAGCAGTTTCAGGGGCCCCCCACAGCCCCAGCATTTT
TRBJ2-6	NA	TRBV6-1	few	CASSEGGTGANVLTF	TGTGCCAGCAGTGAAGGGGGGACTGGGGCCAACGTCCTGACTTTC
TRBJ2-7	TRBD1	TRBV10-3	few	CAISESGTGGRYEQYF	TGTGCCATCAGTGAGTCTGGGACAGGGGGAAGGTACGAGCAGTACTTC
TRBJ1-6	NA	TRBV7-9	NA	CASTSPGYNSPLHF	TGTGCCAGCACCTCCCCGGGGTATAATTCACCCCTCCACTTT
TRBJ2-7	NA	TRBV9	few	CASSVGGSNYEQYF	TGTGCCAGCAGCGTAGGTGGCAGTAACTACGAGCAGTACTTC
TRBJ1-1	TRBD1	TRBV20-1	NA	CSARGGQGGTEAFF	TGCAGTGCCCGAGGGGGTCAGGGGGGCACTGAAGCTTTCTTT
TRBJ2-5	NA	TRBV18	few	CASSTANGRETQYF	TGTGCCAGCTCAACCGCGAATGGGCGGGAGACCCAGTACTTC
TRBJ2-7	NA	TRBV20-1	NA	CSARETGRPPYEQYF	TGCAGTGCTAGGGAAACAGGGCGCCCTCCCTACGAGCAGTACTTC
TRBJ1-2	NA	TRBV29-1	NA	CSAAGGTKDYGYTF	TGCAGCGCCGCCGGGGGGACGAAAGACTATGGCTACACCTTC
TRBJ1-4	NA	TRBV11-2	many	CASSGQNGEKLFF	TGTGCCAGCAGTGGACAGAACGGCGAAAAACTGTTTTTT
TRBJ1-1	NA	TRBV28	NA	CASSLGGPTQGWTEAFF	TGTGCCAGCAGTTTAGGGGGGCCAACACAGGGATGGACTGAAGCTTTCTTT
TRBJ2-2	NA	TRBV2	few	CARLTENTGELFF	TGTGCCAGGCTGACAGAGAACACCGGGGAGCTGTTTTTT
TRBJ2-1	NA	TRBV18	many	CASSSQGEQFF	TGTGCCAGCTCTTCCCAGGGAGAGCAGTTCTTC
TRBJ2-3	TRBD1	TRBV7-9	once	CASSFDRGQGTDTQYF	TGTGCCAGCAGCTTCGACAGGGGGCAGGGCACAGATACGCAGTATTTT
TRBJ1-5	NA	TRBV6-5	many	CASSYRESSSPQHF	TGTGCCAGCAGTTACAGGGAGTCCTCATCGCCCCAGCATTTT
TRBJ1-1	NA	TRBV25-1	many	CASSRSGPEAFF	TGTGCCAGCAGCCGATCGGGGCCTGAAGCTTTCTTT
TRBJ2-3	NA	TRBV4-1	few	CASSQEIGGRADTQYF	TGCGCCAGCAGCCAAGAAATAGGGGGTCGTGCTGATACGCAGTATTTT
TRBJ2-1	NA	TRBV5-1	NA	CASRDSGDPRNERFF	TGCGCCAGCCGTGATAGCGGAGACCCTAGGAATGAGCGGTTCTTC
TRBJ2-1	TRBD2	TRBV24-1	NA	CATSDNSGKSYNEQFF	TGTGCCACCAGTGACAATAGCGGGAAGTCCTACAATGAGCAGTTCTTC
TRBJ2-5	NA	TRBV29-1	NA	CSVGHNQETQYF	TGCAGCGTCGGACACAACCAAGAGACCCAGTACTTC
TRBJ2-3	TRBD1	TRBV27	NA	CASSLLGSWDRETQYF	TGTGCCAGCAGTTTACTGGGATCCTGGGACAGGGAGACGCAGTATTTT
TRBJ2-7	TRBD2	TRBV12-3/TRBV12-4	few	CASSPGLASDEQYF	TGTGCCAGCAGCCCCGGACTAGCGTCGGACGAGCAGTACTTC
TRBJ2-1	TRBD2	TRBV6-1	few	CASRTGTITPNEQFF	TGTGCCAGCAGAACCGGGACTATCACGCCGAATGAGCAGTTCTTC
TRBJ1-1	NA	TRBV2	many	CASRKDSANTEAFF	TGTGCCAGCAGAAAGGACAGCGCGAACACTGAAGCTTTCTTT
TRBJ2-3	NA	TRBV28	NA	CASIPSAGRSTDTQYF	TGTGCCAGCATCCCGTCGGCAGGGCGTAGCACAGATACGCAGTATTTT
TRBJ2-6	TRBD2	TRBV7-3	few	CASSPTGGSGANVLTF	TGTGCCAGCAGTCCAACGGGGGGCTCTGGGGCCAACGTCCTGACTTTC
TRBJ2-1	TRBD1	TRBV10-3	NA	CAISEVGTGEQFF	TGTGCCATCAGTGAAGTGGGGACAGGTGAGCAGTTCTTC
TRBJ2-7	NA	TRBV20-1	few	CSARATGRYEQYF	TGCAGTGCTAGAGCCACAGGCCGATACGAGCAGTACTTC
TRBJ2-6	NA	TRBV15	few	CATSRDPGTGANVLTF	TGTGCCACCAGCAGAGATCCGGGAACTGGGGCCAACGTCCTGACTTTC
TRBJ2-3	NA	TRBV5-6	few	CASSLFGRATSTDTQYF	TGTGCCAGCAGCCTATTCGGGCGCGCGACTAGCACAGATACGCAGTATTTT
TRBJ2-5	TRBD2	TRBV5-1	many	CASSLDGGIQETQYF	TGCGCCAGCAGCTTGGACGGGGGGATCCAAGAGACCCAGTACTTC
TRBJ2-3	NA	TRBV27	many	CASSSNGRTDTQYF	TGTGCCAGCAGTTCCAATGGGAGAACAGATACGCAGTATTTT
TRBJ2-7	TRBD2	TRBV12-3/TRBV12-4	many	CASSTLAGGPRASSYEQYF	TGTGCCAGCAGCACCCTGGCGGGAGGGCCTCGCGCGTCCTCCTACGAGCAGTACTTC
TRBJ2-1	TRBD1	TRBV29-1	NA	CSVGTGKNNEQFF	TGCAGCGTTGGGACAGGGAAAAACAATGAGCAGTTCTTC
TRBJ2-5	TRBD2	TRBV2	NA	CASSPTSGISETQYF	TGTGCCAGCAGTCCGACTAGCGGGATATCAGAGACCCAGTACTTC
TRBJ1-5	NA	TRBV12-3/TRBV12-4	NA	CASSHGSNQPQHF	TGTGCCAGCAGTCATGGTAGCAATCAGCCCCAGCATTTT
TRBJ2-2	TRBD1	TRBV7-6	NA	CASSPWDRGGWGSGELFF	TGTGCCAGCAGCCCCTGGGACAGGGGAGGTTGGGGTTCCGGGGAGCTGTTTTTT
TRBJ2-3	NA	TRBV7-9	NA	CASSLGHQGVTDTQYF	TGTGCCAGCAGCTTAGGACACCAAGGGGTCACAGATACGCAGTATTTT
TRBJ2-7	TRBD1	TRBV5-1	few	CASSLSRGQREQYF	TGCGCCAGCAGCTTGAGCAGGGGGCAACGCGAGCAGTACTTC
TRBJ2-3	NA	TRBV4-1	many	CASSQERTRTDTQYF	TGCGCCAGCAGCCAAGAGCGGACCCGCACAGATACGCAGTATTTT
TRBJ1-4	TRBD1	TRBV7-9	few	CASSLRGTGATNEKLFF	TGTGCCAGCAGCTTAAGGGGTACAGGGGCAACTAATGAAAAACTGTTTTTT
TRBJ2-5	NA	TRBV24-1	NA	CATSDRKAEETQYF	TGTGCCACCAGTGATCGCAAGGCAGAAGAGACCCAGTACTTC
TRBJ2-2	TRBD2	TRBV20-1	NA	CSANKLAGRNTGELFF	TGCAGTGCCAATAAACTAGCGGGACGAAACACCGGGGAGCTGTTTTTT
TRBJ2-6	NA	TRBV12-3/TRBV12-4	few	CASSSPGHDSGANVLTF	TGTGCCAGCAGTTCCCCCGGACACGACTCTGGGGCCAACGTCCTGACTTTC
TRBJ2-5	NA	TRBV5-1	few	CASSQSGAQETQYF	TGCGCCAGCAGCCAATCGGGGGCGCAAGAGACCCAGTACTTC
TRBJ1-1	NA	TRBV29-1	NA	CSVTGRRTEAFF	TGCAGCGTTACAGGGAGGAGGACTGAAGCTTTCTTT
TRBJ2-2	TRBD2	TRBV11-2	NA	CASSSGRAGGFTGELFF	TGTGCCAGCAGCTCCGGGAGAGCGGGAGGGTTCACCGGGGAGCTGTTTTTT
TRBJ2-1	TRBD2	TRBV19	NA	CASTAPQAGDNEQFF	TGTGCCAGTACCGCACCCCAAGCGGGAGACAATGAGCAGTTCTTC
TRBJ2-5	NA	TRBV15	NA	CATSRRSGPPDGTQYF	TGTGCCACCAGCAGACGAAGCGGGCCTCCCGATGGGACCCAGTACTTC
TRBJ2-5	TRBD2	TRBV11-2	few	CASSWGTSGEETQYF	TGTGCCAGCAGCTGGGGGACTAGCGGAGAAGAGACCCAGTACTTC